These 7 T cell receptor beta chains were all obtained from the same sample, sequenced in a study of regulatory T cells in long-lasting Graves disease. Arm-PCR of CDR3 regions and iRepertoire HTBI primers were used to build TCR beta libraries. Using its own MiXCR run on the multiplex PCR reads, TCRdb lists one record per CDR3 protein. The table lists around 480,000 distinct CDR3 sequences, 15% to 20% of them singletons, with 25% in the top ten. Specified time point: newly diagnosed GD, antithyroid drugs for less than 3 months. RNA from PBMCs was the source of the TCR library. A further study also used this sample, focusing on T cells in Graves' hyperthyroidism and ophthalmopathy.

This specimen was peripheral blood mononuclear cells (PBMCs), taken at new diagnosis, from a patient treated with antithyroid drugs. These receptors were taken from a woman aged 35-60 years with Graves disease.

This clonotype was seen a few times. The J gene is TRBJ2-5, the V gene TRBV6-1, with TRBD1 identical over 10 bases. The J call is doubtful: the DNA matches TRBJ2-1 better. The length of the CDR3 is 16 residues. The germline gives CDR1 MNHNS, CDR2 SASEGT. CDR3 residues: CASSRPGTGEGDEQFF. The CDR3 DNA follows: TGTGCCAGCAGTCGACCCGGGACAGGGGAGGGCGATGAGCAGTTCTTC.

This clonotype was found many times. This chain uses TRBV12-3 or TRBV12-4 with TRBJ2-7; the D is unclear. CDR3 length equals 17 residues. V dropped 1 base and J dropped 3 bases, with 19 bases sitting between them. CDR3 sequence (DNA): TGTGCCAGCAGTTTAGGGAAGCCCCAAGTCTTTGACTACGAGCAGTACTTC. Amino acids: CASSLGKPQVFDYEQYF.

The chain uses TRBV5-1 and TRBJ2-3, with 8 positions matching TRBD2. The ends lost 3 bases at V and 5 bases at J; junction bases unmatched: 11. This CDR3 has 16 residues. Germline values: CDR1 SGHRS, CDR2 YFSETQ. DNA of the CDR3: TGCGCCAGCAGCTGGAGGTCTTTGCGGGGGGAAGATACGCAGTATTTT. As protein: CASSWRSLRGEDTQYF.

This clonotype appeared many times. The chain joins TRBV11-2 to TRBJ1-2; 11 nucleotides match TRBD1. Germline loops: CDR1 SGHAT, CDR2 FQNNGV. V gave up 4 bases and J gave up 3 bases; unmatched junction bases: 4. The CDR3 has 15 amino acids. CDR3 coding DNA: TGTGCCAGCAGCTCAGGGACAGGGGGAGACTATGGCTACACCTTC. Protein product: CASSSGTGGDYGYTF.

This clonotype was counted at least ten times. This sequence joins TRBV20-1 and TRBJ2-2; D is undetermined. The germline gives CDR1 DFQATT, CDR2 SNEGSKA (reference sequence). Trimming pared 1 base from V and 5 bases from J, leaving 14 bases between. The CDR3 is 15 residues long. The CDR3 loop is CSARVAARITGELFF. The CDR3 nucleotides are TGCAGTGCTAGAGTCGCAGCTAGGATTACCGGGGAGCTGTTTTTT.

The V call is TRBV7-9, the J call TRBJ1-1; D is unclear. V shed 5 bases and J shed 1 base, with 14 bases lying between them. The germline gives CDR1 SEHNR, CDR2 FQNEAQ (reference sequence). CDR3 size: 15 residues. The CDR3 is CASSQTPTGNTEAFF. In nucleotides, the CDR3 is TGTGCCAGCAGCCAAACCCCGACGGGGAACACTGAAGCTTTCTTT. The variable domain in full, completed from reference TRBV7-9 and TRBJ1-1, reads DTGVSQNPRHKITKRGQNVTFRCDPISEHNRLYWYRQTLGQGPEFLTYFQNEAQLEKSRLLSDRFSAERPKGSFSTLEIQRTEQGDSAMYLCASSQTPTGNTEAFFGQGTRLTVV.

This clonotype was picked up a small number of times. The chain recombines TRBV14 with TRBJ1-2; D possibly corresponds to TRBD1 (6 bases). Germline values: CDR1 SGHDN, CDR2 FVKESK. This CDR3 has 14 amino acids. The V and J ends lost 6 bases and 6 bases respectively, with 17 bases between them. The CDR3: CASSFAGTFNGYTF. CDR3 sequence (DNA): TGTGCCAGCAGTTTCGCCGGGACATTCAATGGCTACACCTTC.